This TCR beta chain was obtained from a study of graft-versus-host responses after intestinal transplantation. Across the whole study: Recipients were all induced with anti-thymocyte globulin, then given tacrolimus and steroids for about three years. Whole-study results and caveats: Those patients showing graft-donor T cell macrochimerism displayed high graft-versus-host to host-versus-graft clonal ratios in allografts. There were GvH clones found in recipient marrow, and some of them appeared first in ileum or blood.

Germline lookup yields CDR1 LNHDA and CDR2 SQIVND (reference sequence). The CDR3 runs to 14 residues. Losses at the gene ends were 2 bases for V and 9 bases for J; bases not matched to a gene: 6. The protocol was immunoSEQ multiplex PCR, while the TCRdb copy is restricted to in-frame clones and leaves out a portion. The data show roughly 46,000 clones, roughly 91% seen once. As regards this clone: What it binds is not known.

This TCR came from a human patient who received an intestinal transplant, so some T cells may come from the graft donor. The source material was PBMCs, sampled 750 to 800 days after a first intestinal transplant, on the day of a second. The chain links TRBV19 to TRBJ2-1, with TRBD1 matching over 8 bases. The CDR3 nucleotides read TGTGCCAGTAGTATAATTGGACAGGGTGGTGAGCAGTTCTTC. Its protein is CASSIIGQGGEQFF.